These T cell receptor beta chains were read from a single sample in a study of blood T cell repertoires in COVID-19. Only in-frame clones appear in the TCRdb table, and some are missing; sequencing was by immunoSEQ multiplex PCR. The sample contains over 200,000 clones, about 80% of which appear only once. The sequencing sample was made of peripheral blood. These receptors came from a woman of 80 years or more with acute or convalescent COVID-19. Each CDR3 is given with its conserved first and last residue. Each record gives: clone size, J gene, V gene, D gene, CDR3 protein, CDR3 DNA. D genes are given only for firm matches. Size values are once, few and many counts, or a class for expanded clones, and some rows have none.

clone size: NA; J gene: TRBJ1-4; V gene: TRBV14; D gene: NA; CDR3 protein: CASSRGGSEKLFF; CDR3 DNA: TGTGCCAGCAGCCGGGGAGGGAGCGAAAAACTGTTTTTT
clone size: NA; J gene: TRBJ1-2; V gene: TRBV7-9; D gene: NA; CDR3 protein: CASSLGQTPGGYTF; CDR3 DNA: TGTGCCAGCAGCTTAGGACAGACTCCCGGTGGCTACACCTTC
clone size: NA; J gene: TRBJ1-2; V gene: TRBV5-4; D gene: NA; CDR3 protein: CASSSTGSYGYTF; CDR3 DNA: TGTGCCAGCAGCTCCACAGGGTCCTATGGCTACACCTTC
clone size: NA; J gene: TRBJ2-7; V gene: TRBV28; D gene: NA; CDR3 protein: CASSPQNPYEQYF; CDR3 DNA: TGTGCCAGCAGTCCGCAGAACCCCTACGAGCAGTACTTC
clone size: NA; J gene: TRBJ2-1; V gene: TRBV19; D gene: TRBD2; CDR3 protein: CASSLPGLAYNEQFF; CDR3 DNA: TGTGCCAGTAGCCTCCCGGGACTAGCCTACAATGAGCAGTTCTTC
clone size: NA; J gene: TRBJ1-1; V gene: TRBV12-3/TRBV12-4; D gene: NA; CDR3 protein: CASRPTGGKAFF; CDR3 DNA: TGTGCCAGCAGACCCACGGGGGGGAAAGCTTTCTTT
clone size: NA; J gene: TRBJ2-1; V gene: TRBV28; D gene: TRBD2; CDR3 protein: CASSPGGPYNEQFF; CDR3 DNA: TGTGCCAGCAGCCCGGGAGGGCCATACAATGAGCAGTTCTTC
clone size: NA; J gene: TRBJ1-2; V gene: TRBV7-2; D gene: NA; CDR3 protein: CASSSYVGPGYTF; CDR3 DNA: TGTGCCAGCAGCTCATACGTTGGGCCTGGCTACACCTTC
clone size: NA; J gene: TRBJ2-2; V gene: TRBV2; D gene: NA; CDR3 protein: CASIRDTFTGELFF; CDR3 DNA: TGTGCCAGCATTCGGGACACCTTCACCGGGGAGCTGTTTTTT
clone size: NA; J gene: TRBJ1-1; V gene: TRBV24-1; D gene: NA; CDR3 protein: CAPSTRSLRTEAFF; CDR3 DNA: TGTGCCCCGTCAACCCGGAGCTTGCGCACTGAAGCTTTCTTT
clone size: once; J gene: TRBJ1-2; V gene: TRBV4-3; D gene: NA; CDR3 protein: CASSQDTGSNYGYTF; CDR3 DNA: TGCGCCAGCAGCCAAGATACAGGCTCAAACTATGGCTACACCTTC
clone size: NA; J gene: TRBJ1-1; V gene: TRBV7-2; D gene: NA; CDR3 protein: CASSLRGVTEAFF; CDR3 DNA: TGTGCCAGCAGCTTACGGGGTGTAACTGAAGCTTTCTTT
clone size: NA; J gene: TRBJ2-7; V gene: TRBV5-1; D gene: TRBD1; CDR3 protein: CASSIQTGEYEQYF; CDR3 DNA: TGCGCCAGCAGCATACAGACAGGGGAATACGAGCAGTACTTC
clone size: NA; J gene: TRBJ2-3; V gene: TRBV11-2; D gene: TRBD1; CDR3 protein: CASQDRVEDTQYF; CDR3 DNA: TGTGCCAGCCAGGACAGGGTAGAAGATACGCAGTATTTT
clone size: few; J gene: TRBJ1-3; V gene: TRBV15; D gene: TRBD1; CDR3 protein: CATSRGQGSGNTIYF; CDR3 DNA: TGTGCCACCAGCAGGGGACAGGGGTCTGGAAACACCATATATTTT
clone size: NA; J gene: TRBJ2-7; V gene: TRBV5-6; D gene: TRBD1; CDR3 protein: CASSRRQGAQLGYEQYF; CDR3 DNA: TGTGCCAGCAGCCGAAGACAGGGGGCCCAGCTGGGGTACGAGCAGTACTTC
clone size: NA; J gene: TRBJ2-7; V gene: TRBV18; D gene: TRBD1; CDR3 protein: CASSPDRASIEQYF; CDR3 DNA: TGTGCCAGCTCCCCGGACAGGGCTAGTATCGAGCAGTACTTC
clone size: NA; J gene: TRBJ1-6; V gene: TRBV5-8; D gene: NA; CDR3 protein: CASSLAVRRFSPLHF; CDR3 DNA: TGTGCCAGCAGCTTGGCGGTCCGGAGATTTTCACCCCTCCACTTT
clone size: NA; J gene: TRBJ2-7; V gene: TRBV6-5; D gene: NA; CDR3 protein: CASSYSVASSYEQYF; CDR3 DNA: TGTGCCAGCAGTTACTCGGTCGCGTCCTCCTACGAGCAGTACTTC
clone size: NA; J gene: TRBJ1-5; V gene: TRBV7-9; D gene: TRBD1; CDR3 protein: CASSRGTGGTYNQPQHF; CDR3 DNA: TGTGCCAGCAGCCGCGGGACAGGCGGTACTTACAATCAGCCCCAGCATTTT
clone size: few; J gene: TRBJ2-4; V gene: TRBV6-5; D gene: TRBD1; CDR3 protein: CASRDRVPPNIQYF; CDR3 DNA: TGTGCCAGCAGGGACAGGGTGCCCCCAAACATTCAGTACTTC
clone size: NA; J gene: TRBJ1-3; V gene: TRBV6-5; D gene: NA; CDR3 protein: CASSYSTGGSGNTIYF; CDR3 DNA: TGTGCCAGCAGTTACTCGACGGGGGGCTCTGGAAACACCATATATTTT